The 18 T cell receptor beta chains presented below share a single source sample, sequenced in a study of blood T cell repertoires in COVID-19. Only in-frame clones appear in the TCRdb table, and some are missing; sequencing was by immunoSEQ multiplex PCR. The table records around 290,000 clones, approximately 91% of them present only once. The sequenced sample was PBMCs or T cells enriched from blood (not recorded which). These receptor sequences come from a woman aged 35 to 49 who had recovered from COVID-19.

This clone was seen only once. The rearrangement joins TRBV2 to TRBJ1-1; 12 nucleotides align to TRBD1. Germline V gene sequence: CDR1 SNHLY, CDR2 FYNNEI. With 6 bases clipped from V and 0 bases from J, the junction kept 5 bases outside the gene matches. The CDR3 covers 16 residues. CDR3 in amino acids: CASRGQGASVNTEAFF. The CDR3 region has the DNA TGTGCCAGCAGGGGACAGGGGGCAAGTGTGAACACTGAAGCTTTCTTT. Together with reference TRBV2 and TRBJ1-1, the CDR3 gives the full variable domain: EPEVTQTPSHQVTQMGQEVILRCVPISNHLYFYWYRQILGQKVEFLVSFYNNEISEKSEIFDDQFSVERPDGSNFTLKIRSTKLEDSAMYFCASRGQGASVNTEAFFGQGTRLTVV.

The J gene is TRBJ1-2, the V gene TRBV27, with 9 bases fitting TRBD1. CDR3 length equals 15 residues. The J segment lost 8 bases and the V segment lost 5 bases, leaving 12 bases of the junction unmatched. The germline CDR1 and CDR2 sequences are MNHEY and SMNVEV (reference sequence). The CDR3 loop reads CASSPGTGTRFGYTF. The DNA for the CDR3 is TGTGCCAGCAGTCCCGGGACAGGGACCAGATTCGGCTACACCTTC.

This clone came up once. The V gene is TRBV5-1, the J gene TRBJ2-1; TRBD2 is a possible D gene (7 bases). Germline CDR1 and CDR2: SGHRS and YFSETQ. The CDR3 runs 15 residues. With 0 bases removed from V and 6 bases from J, the gap between germline ends came to 13 bases. The CDR3 loop reads CASSLDRGALNEQFF. The CDR3 nucleotides read TGCGCCAGCAGCTTGGATCGGGGGGCGCTCAATGAGCAGTTCTTC.

The rearrangement joins TRBV19 to TRBJ1-5, with D unresolved. The CDR3 has 15 residues. Germline loops: CDR1 LNHDA, CDR2 SQIVND (reference sequence). V was shortened by 7 bases and J by 7 bases, with 20 bases between the two germline ends. The CDR3 nucleotides read TGTGCCAGTACCATCCCCGAGATCTTCATCCAGCCCCAGCATTTT. It specifies CASTIPEIFIQPQHF.

The chain is built from TRBV6-5 and TRBJ1-5, with 7 positions matching TRBD1. Germline lookup yields CDR1 MNHEY and CDR2 SVGAGI. The CDR3 is made up of 13 amino acids. Losses at the gene ends were 9 bases for V and 4 bases for J; bases not matched to a gene: 6. For the CDR3, the DNA is TGTGCCAGTAGAGCGACAGGGAATCAGCCCCAGCATTTT. It translates to CASRATGNQPQHF.

The chain recombines TRBV5-6 with TRBJ2-5, with 8 bases identical to TRBD2. The V segment lost 0 bases and the J segment 2 bases; nucleotides outside the gene matches: 6. CDR1 is SGHDT and CDR2 is YYEEEE in the germline V gene. CDR3 length: 16 residues. In DNA, the CDR3 is TGTGCCAGCAGCTTGGCCAAGGCGGGGGGTCAAGAGACCCAGTACTTC. This codes for CASSLAKAGGQETQYF.

The rearrangement joins TRBV18 to TRBJ2-2; 7 bases are shared with TRBD2. Germline V gene sequence: CDR1 KGHSH, CDR2 LQKENI. The V segment lost 6 bases and the J segment 12 bases; nucleotides outside the gene matches: 10. The CDR3 runs 13 residues. The CDR3 loop is CASSPRGETQLFF. In DNA form, the CDR3 reads TGTGCCAGCTCCCCTCGGGGGGAGACCCAGCTGTTTTTT.

The chain links TRBV27 to TRBJ2-1; 9 bases fit TRBD2. The V gene end was trimmed by 3 bases and the J gene end by 5 bases; junction bases not matched to a gene: 2. Germline lookup yields CDR1 MNHEY and CDR2 SMNVEV (reference sequence). The CDR3 has 14 amino acids. CDR3 nucleotides: TGTGCCAGCAGTTTTAGCGGGAGTAACAATGAGCAGTTCTTC. It translates to CASSFSGSNNEQFF.

The chain recombines TRBV2 with TRBJ1-3, with 11 bases lining up with TRBD1. The length of the CDR3 is 15 residues. Trimming cost V 6 bases and J 8 bases; bases outside gene matches: 9. Germline V CDR1 and CDR2: SNHLY, FYNNEI. The CDR3 spells CASSGQGAGSHTIYF. DNA for the CDR3: TGTGCCAGCAGCGGACAGGGGGCAGGGTCCCACACCATATATTTT.

This clone came up a few times. The rearrangement uses TRBV4-2 and TRBJ1-6; D is perhaps TRBD1 (6 bases). The germline CDR1 and CDR2 sequences are LGHNA and YNFKEQ. The CDR3 covers 15 residues. V shed 1 base and J shed 8 bases, with 12 bases lying between them. CDR3 DNA sequence: TGTGCCAGCAGCCAAGGGGCGGGGGGCTATTCACCCCTCCACTTT. Protein product: CASSQGAGGYSPLHF.

V and J are TRBV7-9 and TRBJ2-2; 8 nucleotides match TRBD2. Germline V gene lookup returns CDR1 SEHNR and CDR2 FQNEAQ (reference sequence). V trimming: 4 bases; J trimming: 2 bases; junction bases outside the gene matches: 6. The CDR3 extends over 16 amino acids. Written as DNA, the CDR3 is TGTGCCAGCAGCTCTTTCATAGCGGGAAACACCGGGGAGCTGTTTTTT. It encodes CASSSFIAGNTGELFF. Full variable domain (rest looked up from reference TRBV7-9 and TRBJ2-2): DTGVSQNPRHKITKRGQNVTFRCDPISEHNRLYWYRQTLGQGPEFLTYFQNEAQLEKSRLLSDRFSAERPKGSFSTLEIQRTEQGDSAMYLCASSSFIAGNTGELFFGEGSRLTVL.

V and J are TRBV6-1 and TRBJ1-5; TRBD1 agrees at 10 bases. This CDR3 is 15 amino acids long. Germline V gives CDR1 MNHNS, CDR2 SASEGT. V lost 3 bases and J lost 5; bases outside the gene matches: 4. For the CDR3, the DNA is TGTGCCAGCAGTGAGAGACAGGGGGCATATCAGCCCCAGCATTTT. Translated, it gives CASSERQGAYQPQHF.

The chain is built from TRBV7-2 and TRBJ2-3, with TRBD2 identical over 11 bases. The CDR3 extends over 15 amino acids. Trimming at V came to 1 base and at J to 10 bases, leaving 7 bases not matched to a gene. Germline V lookup: CDR1 SGHTA, CDR2 FQGNSA. The CDR3 loop is CASSLDKRLAGSQYF. CDR3 in DNA: TGTGCCAGCAGCTTAGACAAACGACTAGCGGGGTCGCAGTATTTT.

This clone was picked up a small number of times. The chain recombines TRBV2 with TRBJ2-7; 9 bases are shared with TRBD2. The CDR3 extends over 15 amino acids. Germline values: CDR1 SNHLY, CDR2 FYNNEI. V was pared by 0 bases and J by 3 bases, with 3 bases of the junction left unmatched. CDR3 loop: CASSEAASGDYEQYF. The CDR3 DNA sequence: TGTGCCAGCAGTGAAGCGGCTAGCGGGGACTACGAGCAGTACTTC.

The chain recombines TRBV9 with TRBJ2-3; 14 bases align to TRBD2. With V trimmed by 4 bases and J by 7 bases, 8 bases remained unmatched. Germline loops: CDR1 SGDLS, CDR2 YYNGEE. The CDR3 is 16 amino acids. The CDR3 DNA is TGTGCCAGCAGCCTCCGACTAGCGGGGGGGCAAAATACGCAGTATTTT. It is translated as CASSLRLAGGQNTQYF.

The gene calls are TRBV9 and TRBJ1-5; D gene uncertain. The germline V gene has CDR1 SGDLS and CDR2 YYNGEE. V dropped 0 bases and J dropped 0 bases, with 19 bases sitting between them. The CDR3 contains 19 residues. The CDR3 is CASSVAGWQALYSNQPQHF. In DNA, the CDR3 is TGTGCCAGCAGCGTAGCTGGTTGGCAGGCCCTATATAGCAATCAGCCCCAGCATTTT.

CDR3: CASRPGTGPNSPLHF. Written as DNA, the CDR3 is TGTGCCAGCAGGCCCGGGACAGGACCTAATTCACCCCTCCACTTT. V gene TRBV5-4 combines with J gene TRBJ1-6, with 8 bases identical to TRBD1. CDR3 length equals 15 residues. J lost 6 bases, V lost 5 bases, and 7 bases had no gene match. Germline CDR1 is SGHNT and CDR2 is YYREEE (reference sequence).

This chain uses TRBV24-1 with TRBJ2-1; D gene uncertain. The CDR3 sequence is 12 residues long. V lost 3 bases and J lost 5, with 4 bases in between. Germline V gene sequence: CDR1 KGHDR, CDR2 SFDVKD. The chain's CDR3 is CATSDPNNEQFF. CDR3 nucleotide sequence: TGTGCCACCAGTGATCCCAACAATGAGCAGTTCTTC.